The 20 T cell receptor beta chains in this list originate from one sample, sequenced in a study of CD8 T cells in ankylosing spondylitis. TCRdb used MiXCR to reprocess the 5' RACE reads, holding one entry per CDR3 protein. The sample has about 500,000 distinct CDR3 sequences, about an eighth seen once. Which antigens these TCRs recognize remains unknown. Study-wide findings and caveats: A motif of 7 to 9 highly homologous TCR beta variants was seen as apparently characteristic of ankylosing spondylitis blood.

Sequences were obtained from blood, either unsorted or a sorted T cell fraction (not recorded which). These receptors were collected from a male donor with ankylosing spondylitis.

This clonotype was recorded a few times. The chain couples TRBV19 to TRBJ1-5, with D tentatively TRBD1 (5 bases). CDR1 and CDR2 (germline): LNHDA, SQIVND (reference sequence). The V end lost 5 bases, the J end lost 2 bases, and 13 bases lay between the germline ends. The CDR3 totals 15 residues. CDR3 region: CASSPQGDGNQPQHF. The CDR3 DNA reads as TGTGCCAGTAGTCCCCAGGGCGATGGCAATCAGCCCCAGCATTTT.

This chain links TRBV24-1 with TRBJ2-1; D might be TRBD2 (5 bases). This CDR3 has 16 residues. Germline V gene data show CDR1 as KGHDR and CDR2 as SFDVKD. The germline V and J ends were trimmed by 4 bases and 2 bases, with 14 bases remaining between them. The CDR3 DNA follows: TGTGCCACCAGTGACCGACTGGCGGGCCCCTACAATGAGCAGTTCTTC. This codes for CATSDRLAGPYNEQFF.

This clonotype was seen a few times. The CDR3 bases are TGTGCCAGCAGCACACGGACTAGCGGGAGGGTGTACAATGAGCAGTTCTTC. Amino acids: CASSTRTSGRVYNEQFF. The rearrangement joins TRBV5-6 to TRBJ2-1, with 15 nucleotides matching TRBD2. The V gene's germline CDR1 is SGHDT and CDR2 YYEEEE. Trimming at V came to 4 bases and at J to 4 bases, leaving 6 bases not matched to a gene. The CDR3 totals 17 residues.

This clonotype came up a few times. The chain recombines TRBV9 with TRBJ1-6; D gene ambiguous. CDR1 and CDR2 from the germline V gene are SGDLS and YYNGEE. The CDR3 runs 16 residues. Trimming shortened V by 4 bases and J by 4 bases, and 15 bases separated the two germline ends. The CDR3 is CASSTDAATYNSPLHF. The CDR3 nucleotides read TGTGCCAGCAGCACAGACGCGGCGACATATAATTCACCCCTCCACTTT.

This clonotype showed up just a few times. This chain connects TRBV5-1 to TRBJ1-2; TRBD1 might be the D (6 bases). The CDR3 has 14 residues. The V gene's germline CDR1 is SGHRS and CDR2 YFSETQ. Trimming stripped 4 bases from V and 8 bases from J, with 18 bases between. Here the CDR3 DNA reads TGCGCCAGCAGCATACGGGTGGGGGGCCAAGGCTACACCTTC. Translating gives CASSIRVGGQGYTF.

The chain joins TRBV18 to TRBJ1-1; no clear D gene. The length of the CDR3 is 12 residues. The V end lost 3 bases, the J end lost 11 bases, and 13 bases lay between the germline ends. Germline values: CDR1 KGHSH, CDR2 LQKENI. Here the CDR3 reads CASSPPGELAFF. DNA for the CDR3: TGTGCCAGCTCACCCCCTGGGGAACTGGCTTTCTTT.

This clonotype has only a few counts. V and J are TRBV12-3 or TRBV12-4 and TRBJ2-2; D call uncertain. Trimming removed 7 bases at V and 6 bases at J, with 15 bases between. CDR3 size: 14 residues. This chain's CDR3 is CASNEWDGAGELFF. The CDR3 nucleotides read TGTGCCAGCAACGAGTGGGATGGGGCCGGGGAGCTGTTTTTT.

CDR3 DNA sequence: TGTGCCAGCAGCCCCGTAGACAGAGGCGGCTACACCTTC. Translation: CASSPVDRGGYTF. This chain connects TRBV7-2 to TRBJ1-2, with D possibly matching TRBD1 (5 bases). V gave up 5 bases and J gave up 8 bases, with 15 bases separating them. This CDR3 contains 13 residues. Germline lookup yields CDR1 SGHTA and CDR2 FQGNSA.

In its sample, this clonotype was seen a few times. CDR3 in amino acids: CASIEAGRDTQYF. The CDR3 nucleotides read TGTGCCAGCATAGAAGCGGGTAGAGATACGCAGTATTTT. This chain links TRBV27 with TRBJ2-3; a possible D gene is TRBD2 (6 bases). The CDR3 length is 13 residues. V shed 7 bases and J shed 5 bases, with 13 bases lying between them. Germline V gene data show CDR1 as MNHEY and CDR2 as SMNVEV (reference sequence).

A few counts support this clonotype. The chain recombines TRBV9 with TRBJ2-3; 7 bases fit TRBD2. The germline CDR1 and CDR2 sequences are SGDLS and YYNGEE. CDR3 length: 16 residues. The trim removed 7 bases at V and 3 bases at J, leaving 14 bases unmatched. Here the CDR3 DNA reads TGTGCCAGCTCCCCGCTGGGCGGGAGATCGACAGATACGCAGTATTTT. It encodes CASSPLGGRSTDTQYF.

This clonotype has a handful of counts. This chain's CDR3 is CASSFFSAGYNEQFF. The CDR3 coding sequence is TGTGCCAGCAGCTTCTTCTCAGCGGGGTACAATGAGCAGTTCTTC. The gene calls are TRBV5-6 and TRBJ2-1; 7 positions match TRBD2. The CDR3 runs to 15 residues. J gave up 4 bases and V 2 bases, and 6 bases lay outside the gene matches. Germline V gene data show CDR1 as SGHDT and CDR2 as YYEEEE.

This chain connects TRBV2 to TRBJ1-1; tentatively, D is TRBD1 (5 bases). The V gene's germline CDR1 is SNHLY and CDR2 FYNNEI. The CDR3 spans 16 residues. The V and J ends lost 1 base and 4 bases respectively, with 16 bases between them. CDR3 protein: CASSEEVLGVVTEAFF. CDR3 DNA sequence: TGTGCCAGCAGTGAAGAGGTTCTAGGGGTTGTCACTGAAGCTTTCTTT.

This clonotype was counted a few times. This chain connects TRBV25-1 to TRBJ1-1, with 8 bases aligning to TRBD1. CDR1 MGHDK and CDR2 SYGVNS come from the germline V gene. CDR3 length: 14 amino acids. V lost 3 bases and J lost 4; bases outside the gene matches: 4. The CDR3 DNA reads as TGTGCCAGCAGTGACCACAGGGGGACCACTGAAGCTTTCTTT. Translating it yields CASSDHRGTTEAFF.

This clonotype was counted only a few times. The V and J genes are TRBV20-1 and TRBJ2-4; TRBD2 aligns across 12 bases. CDR1 and CDR2 (germline): DFQATT, SNEGSKA (reference sequence). This CDR3 is built from 14 residues. V lost 3 bases to trimming and J lost 15 bases; unmatched junction nucleotides: 12. CDR3 loop: CSASEGLAGYKLYF. The CDR3 nucleotides are TGCAGTGCTAGTGAAGGACTAGCGGGATACAAGCTGTACTTC.

A few counts support this clonotype. The chain links TRBV20-1 to TRBJ2-3; D might be TRBD1 (7 bases). This CDR3 contains 14 residues. Germline values: CDR1 DFQATT, CDR2 SNEGSKA (reference sequence). The V gene lost 3 bases and the J gene lost 5 bases, with 15 bases spanning the gap. CDR3 nucleotide sequence: TGCAGTGCTAGCGGAGGGGGCGAGGGAGATACGCAGTATTTT. Its protein is CSASGGGEGDTQYF.

The chain links TRBV20-1 to TRBJ1-1; possible D gene TRBD1, 5 bases. The V gene's germline CDR1 is DFQATT and CDR2 SNEGSKA (reference sequence). Between the trimmed V and J ends, which lost 3 bases and 5 bases, there was a span of 7 bases. CDR3 size: 11 residues. The CDR3 region has the DNA TGCAGTGCTAGCTGGGGGACTGAAGCTTTCTTT. Residues: CSASWGTEAFF.

This clonotype was observed a handful of times. This chain uses TRBV20-1 with TRBJ2-6; D unclear. V dropped 3 bases and J dropped 0 bases, with 9 bases sitting between them. CDR1 DFQATT and CDR2 SNEGSKA come from the germline V gene (reference sequence). The CDR3 covers 15 residues. The CDR3 sequence: CSARDQSSGANVLTF. As DNA, the CDR3 is TGCAGTGCTAGGGATCAGAGCTCTGGGGCCAACGTCCTGACTTTC.

This clonotype was picked up a small number of times. The V and J genes are TRBV4-2 and TRBJ2-7; a weak D match, TRBD2 (6 bases). Looked up from germline, CDR1 is LGHNA and CDR2 is YNFKEQ. This CDR3 has 15 residues. V lost 2 bases and J lost 0, with 11 bases in between. In DNA, the CDR3 is TGTGCCAGCAGCCAACTTAGCGGCAGCTCCTACGAGCAGTACGTC. Translated: CASSQLSGSSYEQYV.

V and J are TRBV27 and TRBJ2-1; weak D call: TRBD2 (5 bases). Trimming left V 7 bases short and J 2 bases short, with 15 bases between. There are 15 residues in the CDR3. Germline V CDR1 and CDR2: MNHEY, SMNVEV (reference sequence). The CDR3 DNA sequence: TGTGCCAGCACTCCTAGGCGAGGGACCTACAATGAGCAGTTCTTC. This encodes CASTPRRGTYNEQFF.

This clonotype was detected a few times. V is TRBV10-3 and J is TRBJ1-5; tentative D call: TRBD1 (5 bases). Germline V gene lookup returns CDR1 ENHRY and CDR2 SYGVKD. There are 16 residues in the CDR3. Trimming took 0 bases from V and 6 from J, leaving 15 bases between them. In nucleotides, the CDR3 is TGTGCCATCAGTGAGTCGGGGCCTAGGGAGGGTCAGCCCCAGCATTTT. Amino acid sequence: CAISESGPREGQPQHF.